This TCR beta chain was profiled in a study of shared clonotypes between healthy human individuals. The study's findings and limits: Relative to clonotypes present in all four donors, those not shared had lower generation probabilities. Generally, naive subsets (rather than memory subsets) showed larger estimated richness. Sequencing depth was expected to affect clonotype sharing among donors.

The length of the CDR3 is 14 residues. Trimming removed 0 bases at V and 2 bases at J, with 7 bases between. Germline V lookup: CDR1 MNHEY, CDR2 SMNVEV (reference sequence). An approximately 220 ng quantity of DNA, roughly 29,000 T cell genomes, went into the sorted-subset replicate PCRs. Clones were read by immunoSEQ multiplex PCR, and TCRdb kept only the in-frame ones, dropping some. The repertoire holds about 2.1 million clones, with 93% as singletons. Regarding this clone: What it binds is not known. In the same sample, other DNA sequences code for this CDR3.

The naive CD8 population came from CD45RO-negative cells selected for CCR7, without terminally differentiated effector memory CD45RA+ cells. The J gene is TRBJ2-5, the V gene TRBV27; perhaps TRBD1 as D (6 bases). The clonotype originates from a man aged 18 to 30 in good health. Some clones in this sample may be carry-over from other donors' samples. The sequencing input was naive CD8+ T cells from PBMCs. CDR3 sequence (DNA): TGTGCCAGCAGTTTATCGGGGGCGCAAGAGACCCAGTACTTC. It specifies CASSLSGAQETQYF.